This paragraph covers one T cell receptor beta chain sequence. There are 15 residues in the CDR3. Deletions cut 0 bases from V and 3 bases from J, with 9 bases between. Per germline, CDR1 MNHEY and CDR2 SMNVEV (reference sequence). Sequencing was performed with immunoSEQ multiplex PCR; in TCRdb, only in-frame clones are kept and a portion is missing. This table has more than 80,000 clones, over 90% appearing once. The data derive from a study of control samples from healthy donors and cancer patients. V gene TRBV27 combines with J gene TRBJ1-5; tentatively, D is TRBD1 (6 bases). This TCR was sampled from a man aged 18 to 30 in good health. Sequencing was carried out using blood. The CDR3 nucleotides read TGTGCCAGCAGTTTATCGACAGGAGACAATCAGCCCCAGCATTTT. This encodes CASSLSTGDNQPQHF.